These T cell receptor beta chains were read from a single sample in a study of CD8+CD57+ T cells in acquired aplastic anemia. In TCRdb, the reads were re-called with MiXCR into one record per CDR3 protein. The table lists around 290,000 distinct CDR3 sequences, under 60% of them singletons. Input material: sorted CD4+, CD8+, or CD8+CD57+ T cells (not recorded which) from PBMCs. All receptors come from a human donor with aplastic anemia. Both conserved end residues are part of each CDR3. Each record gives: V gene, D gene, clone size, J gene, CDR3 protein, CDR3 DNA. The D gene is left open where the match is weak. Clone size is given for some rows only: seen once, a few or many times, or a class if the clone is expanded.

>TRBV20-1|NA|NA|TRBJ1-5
CSAFSSNSNQPQHF
TGCAGTGCCTTTTCTTCAAATAGCAATCAGCCCCAGCATTTT
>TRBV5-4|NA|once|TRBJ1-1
CASSQGGQNTEAFF
TGTGCCAGCAGTCAAGGGGGACAGAACACTGAAGCTTTCTTT
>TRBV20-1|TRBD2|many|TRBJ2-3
CSARSSGRAGGTDTQYF
TGCAGTGCTAGGTCTAGCGGGAGGGCCGGGGGCACAGATACGCAGTATTTT
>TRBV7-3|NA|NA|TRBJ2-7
CASSLRIGRGLNEQYF
TGTGCCAGCAGCCTTCGTATCGGCAGGGGCCTCAACGAGCAGTACTTC
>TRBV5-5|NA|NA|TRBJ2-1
CASSLDRFNEQFF
TGTGCCAGCAGCTTGGACAGGTTCAATGAGCAGTTCTTC
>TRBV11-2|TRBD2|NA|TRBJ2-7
CASSLVRGTSHEQYF
TGTGCCAGCAGCTTAGTAAGGGGGACTAGCCACGAGCAGTACTTC
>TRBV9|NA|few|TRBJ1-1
CASSVGGEAFF
TGTGCCAGCAGCGTAGGTGGTGAAGCTTTCTTT
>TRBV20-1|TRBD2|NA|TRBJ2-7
CSASDSGSSYEQYF
TGCAGTGCTAGTGATAGCGGGAGTTCCTACGAGCAGTACTTC
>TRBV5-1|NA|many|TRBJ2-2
CASSSAGRRAGELFF
TGCGCCAGCAGCTCGGCGGGACGACGGGCCGGGGAGCTGTTTTTT
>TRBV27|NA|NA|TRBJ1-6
CASSLRPPSPSPLHF
TGTGCCAGCAGTTTGAGGCCCCCGTCACCTTCACCCCTCCACTTT
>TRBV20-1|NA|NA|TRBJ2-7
CSAEPRGTYEQYF
TGCAGTGCTGAGCCCCGGGGCACCTACGAGCAGTACTTC
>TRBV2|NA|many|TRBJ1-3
CASSWGGNTIYF
TGTGCCAGCAGTTGGGGAGGAAACACCATATATTTT
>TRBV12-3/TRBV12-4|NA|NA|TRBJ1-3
CASSSGRRSGNTIYF
TGTGCCAGCAGTTCCGGACGTCGCTCTGGAAACACCATATATTTT
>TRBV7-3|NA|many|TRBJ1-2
CASSLTGTILYPIVYGYTF
TGTGCCAGCAGCTTAACGGGGACAATACTGTACCCTATTGTCTATGGCTACACCTTC
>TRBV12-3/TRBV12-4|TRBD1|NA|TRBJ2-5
CASSARMGQAQETQYF
TGTGCCAGCAGTGCCCGGATGGGACAGGCCCAAGAGACCCAGTACTTC
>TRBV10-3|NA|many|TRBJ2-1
CATKEQATSYNEQFF
TGTGCCACCAAGGAACAGGCCACCTCCTACAATGAGCAGTTCTTC
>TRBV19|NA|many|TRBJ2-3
CASSDSGHRITDTQYF
TGTGCCAGTAGCGACTCGGGACACCGAATCACAGATACGCAGTATTTT
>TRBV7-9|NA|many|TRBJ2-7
CASSLFGGSSYEQYF
TGTGCCAGCAGCTTATTTGGCGGCAGCTCCTACGAGCAGTACTTC
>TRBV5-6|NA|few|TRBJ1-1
CASSLYAAGLMNTEAFF
TGTGCCAGCAGCTTGTACGCGGCAGGGCTTATGAACACTGAAGCTTTCTTT
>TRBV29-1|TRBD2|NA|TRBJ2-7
CSVGTSGAKQYF
TGCAGCGTTGGGACTAGCGGGGCCAAGCAGTACTTC
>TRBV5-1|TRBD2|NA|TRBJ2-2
CASSRRVAGGSTGELFF
TGCGCCAGCAGCCGTCGTGTCGCGGGGGGCTCTACCGGGGAGCTGTTTTTT
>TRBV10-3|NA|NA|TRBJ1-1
CAISDRANTEAFF
TGTGCCATCAGTGACAGGGCGAACACTGAAGCTTTCTTT
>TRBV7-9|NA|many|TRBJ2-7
CAIKGWNEQYF
TGTGCCATAAAAGGGTGGAACGAGCAGTACTTC
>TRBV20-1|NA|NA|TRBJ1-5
CSVKHETSPQTHSNQPQHF
TGCAGTGTTAAGCATGAGACTAGCCCACAGACCCATAGCAATCAGCCCCAGCATTTT
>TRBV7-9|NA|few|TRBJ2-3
CASSLGTPSTDTQYF
TGTGCCAGCAGTCTTGGGACACCTAGCACAGATACGCAGTATTTT
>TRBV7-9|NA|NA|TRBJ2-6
CASSDPGPLSSGANVLTF
TGTGCCAGCAGTGATCCGGGACCCCTGAGCTCTGGGGCCAACGTCCTGACTTTC
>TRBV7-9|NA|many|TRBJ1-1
CASSQTGGVGTEAFF
TGTGCCAGCAGCCAGACGGGGGGAGTGGGCACTGAAGCTTTCTTT
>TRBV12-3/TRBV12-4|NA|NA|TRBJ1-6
CASSHNPKDSPLHF
TGTGCCAGCAGTCACAATCCTAAGGATTCACCCCTCCACTTT
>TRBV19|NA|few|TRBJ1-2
CASSTGPVYGYTF
TGTGCCAGTAGTACGGGACCGGTCTATGGCTACACCTTC
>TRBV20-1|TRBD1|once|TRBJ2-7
CSARERTGDEQYF
TGCAGTGCTAGAGAAAGGACAGGGGACGAGCAGTACTTC
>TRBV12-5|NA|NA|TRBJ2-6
CASGGGLSGANVLTF
TGTGCTAGTGGTGGAGGGTTATCTGGGGCCAACGTCCTGACTTTC
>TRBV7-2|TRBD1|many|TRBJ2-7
CASSRTRTGYEQYF
TGTGCCAGCAGCCGAACAAGGACAGGTTACGAGCAGTACTTC
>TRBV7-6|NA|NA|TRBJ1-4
CASSLAYTDEKLFF
TGTGCCAGCAGCTTGGCTTACACAGATGAAAAACTGTTTTTT
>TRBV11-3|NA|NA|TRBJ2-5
CASSPRLGAQWETQYF
TGTGCCAGCAGCCCGCGACTTGGGGCCCAGTGGGAGACCCAGTACTTC
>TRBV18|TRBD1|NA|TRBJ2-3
CASSPPTSTGKDTQYF
TGTGCCAGCTCACCACCCACTTCGACAGGGAAGGATACGCAGTATTTT
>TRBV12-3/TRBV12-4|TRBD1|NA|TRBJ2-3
CASRPTGIMYTDTQYF
TGTGCCAGCAGGCCGACAGGGATTATGTACACAGATACGCAGTATTTT
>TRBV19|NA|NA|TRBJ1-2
CANNGANYGYTF
TGTGCCAATAACGGGGCTAACTATGGCTACACCTTC
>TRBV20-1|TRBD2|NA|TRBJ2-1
CSASATGLRGGEQFF
TGCAGTGCTAGTGCCACGGGTCTTCGGGGGGGTGAGCAGTTCTTC
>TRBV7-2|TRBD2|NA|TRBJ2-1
CASSPPVREGRPGQFF
TGTGCCAGCTCACCTCCGGTGCGGGAGGGCCGTCCTGGGCAGTTCTTC
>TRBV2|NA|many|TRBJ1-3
CASSALGSGNTIYF
TGTGCCAGCAGTGCTTTGGGCTCTGGAAACACCATATATTTT
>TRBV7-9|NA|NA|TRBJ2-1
CASSTPGYQFF
TGTGCCAGCAGCACTCCAGGGTATCAGTTCTTC
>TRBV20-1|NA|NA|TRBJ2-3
CSAGRLSDTQYF
TGCAGTGCGGGCAGATTGTCAGATACGCAGTATTTT
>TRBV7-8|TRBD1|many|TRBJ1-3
CASSFSTGGIGSGNTIYF
TGTGCCAGCAGCTTCTCGACAGGGGGCATAGGCTCTGGAAACACCATATATTTT